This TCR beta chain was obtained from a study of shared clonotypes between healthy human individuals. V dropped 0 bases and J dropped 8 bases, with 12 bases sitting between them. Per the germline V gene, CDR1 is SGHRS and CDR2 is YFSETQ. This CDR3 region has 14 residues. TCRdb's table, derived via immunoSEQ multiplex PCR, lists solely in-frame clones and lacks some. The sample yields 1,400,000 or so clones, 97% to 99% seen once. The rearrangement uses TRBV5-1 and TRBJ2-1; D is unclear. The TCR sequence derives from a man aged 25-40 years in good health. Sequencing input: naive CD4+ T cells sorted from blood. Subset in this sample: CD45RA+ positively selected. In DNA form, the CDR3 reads TGCGCCAGCAGCTTGGGTAGCCGGTCAGATGAGCAGTTCTTC. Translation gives CASSLGSRSDEQFF.